This TCR beta chain was observed in a study of blood T cell repertoires in COVID-19. About the research overall: There were acute and convalescent COVID-19 samples, and they came from the United States, Italy and Spain.

In the study's own analysis: The assay estimated nucleated cells by amplifying reference gene primers. Assay: immunoSEQ multiplex PCR; the TCRdb copy retains only in-frame clones and omits some. V and J calls and clone size are as listed in that table; D and trimming were resolved from the DNA. The table has 150,000 to 200,000 clones, 80% to 90% seen once; the top ten hold 3.3%. In germline, CDR1 is SGHAT, CDR2 FQNNGV. The CDR3 loop spans 15 amino acids. The V end lost 7 bases, the J end lost 0 bases, and 13 bases lay between the germline ends. Sequenced material: peripheral blood. The receptor was isolated from a man aged 60 to 75 with acute or convalescent COVID-19. V usage is TRBV11-2 and J usage is TRBJ1-3; D not certain. Here the CDR3 DNA reads TGTGCCAGCACCGTCGGGAGCGGCTCTGGAAACACCATATATTTT. Residues: CASTVGSGSGNTIYF.